These T cell receptor beta chains were read from a single sample in a study of cytomegalovirus exposure and HLA in healthy donors. Profiled with immunoSEQ multiplex PCR; TCRdb holds only in-frame clones, not every one. The table includes fewer than 200,000 clones, roughly 90% detected once. Sequencing was done on a sample of PBMCs. The receptors were gathered from a boy under 10 years old in good health and CMV-seronegative. The CDR3 runs from the conserved cysteine through the conserved F or W. A D gene is named only where the DNA matches it firmly. The size of a clone is reported for some rows only, either as once, few or many, or as a class for expanded clones.

TRBJ2-6	.	.	TRBV9	18	TGTGCCAGCAGCGTAGTTAGGGGGGGTTATTCTGGGGCCAACGTCCTGACTTTC	CASSVVRGGYSGANVLTF
TRBJ1-5	.	.	TRBV11-2	14	TGTGCCAGCAGCTTAGAGAACAGTCAGCAGCCCCAGCATTTT	CASSLENSQQPQHF
TRBJ1-1	.	TRBD1	TRBV5-1	15	TGCGCCAGCAGCTTTGTTGACAGGGGGGTCAATGAAGCTTTCTTT	CASSFVDRGVNEAFF
TRBJ1-5	few	TRBD1	TRBV9	14	TGTGCCAGCAGCGCTACAGGGGGCAATCAGCCCCAGCATTTT	CASSATGGNQPQHF
TRBJ1-1	.	.	TRBV28	16	TGTGCCAGCAGTTTACCCGGGGGGCGCATGAACACTGAAGCTTTCTTT	CASSLPGGRMNTEAFF
TRBJ1-2	once	TRBD1	TRBV19	15	TGTGCCAGTAGTATCCAACGGGGACAGCCCTATGGCTACACCTTC	CASSIQRGQPYGYTF
TRBJ2-7	.	TRBD1	TRBV5-5	18	TGTGCCAGCAGCTACCGGGACAGGCGGACTTATAGCTCCTACGAGCAGTACTTC	CASSYRDRRTYSSYEQYF
TRBJ2-4	.	TRBD1	TRBV6-1	14	TGTGCCAGCAGGGACAGGGTTGAACCAAACATTCAGTACTTC	CASRDRVEPNIQYF
TRBJ1-5	once	TRBD1	TRBV28	13	TGTGCCAGCAGACAACAGGGGGCTCTGGCCCAGCATTTT	CASRQQGALAQHF
TRBJ1-2	.	.	TRBV29-1	11	TGCAGCGTTGAACGGCGGTATGGCTACACCTTC	CSVERRYGYTF
TRBJ1-1	once	.	TRBV6-5	14	TGTGCCAGCAGTTTCGTCCAGGGCTACACTGAAGCTTTCTTT	CASSFVQGYTEAFF
TRBJ1-1	.	.	TRBV30	11	TGTGCCTGTGGGCCAAACACTGAAGCTTTCTTT	CACGPNTEAFF
TRBJ1-4	.	.	TRBV6-5	13	TGTGCCAGTCGGGACGGGAGGAATGAAAAACTGTTTTTT	CASRDGRNEKLFF
TRBJ2-1	.	.	TRBV27	13	TGTGCCAGCAGTCGGGGAAATGGCAATGAGCAGTTCTTC	CASSRGNGNEQFF
TRBJ2-1	.	.	TRBV4-2	20	TGTGCCAGCAGCCAAGAGGTGTTATACTGGGGACATAGCTCCTACAATGAGCAGTTCTTC	CASSQEVLYWGHSSYNEQFF
TRBJ1-4	few	.	TRBV28	14	TGTGCCAGCAGCCTGGGCCGGAGGGGTGAAAAACTGTTTTTT	CASSLGRRGEKLFF
TRBJ2-1	.	.	TRBV6-4	13	TGTGCCAGCAGTGACGAGCCCCACAATGAGCAGTTCTTC	CASSDEPHNEQFF
TRBJ1-3	.	TRBD1	TRBV7-9	16	TGTTCCAGCAGCTTAGATCTATCAGGGGGTGGAAACACCATATATTTT	CSSSLDLSGGGNTIYF
TRBJ1-1	.	.	TRBV28	14	TGTGCCAGCAACGCTCGACGTCGGGTAAACGAAGCTTTCTTT	CASNARRRVNEAFF
TRBJ2-3	.	TRBD1	TRBV5-1	14	TGCGCCAGCAGCGCAGGACAGGGGTCAGATACGCAGTATTTT	CASSAGQGSDTQYF
TRBJ2-7	.	TRBD1	TRBV6-1	13	TGTGCCAGCAGCCGGGACAGCCGGGACGAGCAGTACTTC	CASSRDSRDEQYF
TRBJ2-7	few	TRBD1	TRBV6-1	14	TGTGCCAGCAGTGTGACAGGGGAGTTCTACGAGCAGTACTTC	CASSVTGEFYEQYF
TRBJ1-2	once	TRBD1	TRBV7-2	15	TGTGCCAGCAATTTCGGGACAGGGAAGATCTATGGCTACACCTTC	CASNFGTGKIYGYTF
TRBJ1-6	once	TRBD1	TRBV6-1	18	TGTGCCAGCAGTGAAGCTGGACAGGGGAACGCAAATGACTCACCCCTCCACTTT	CASSEAGQGNANDSPLHF
TRBJ2-3	.	.	TRBV5-6	13	TGTGCCAGCAGCTTGTCAGCTAGAGATACGCAGTATTTT	CASSLSARDTQYF
TRBJ1-3	.	.	TRBV30	13	TGTGCCTGGAGTCGAGGGAATGGAAACACCATATATTTT	CAWSRGNGNTIYF
TRBJ2-2	.	.	TRBV11-1	17	TGTGCCAGCAGCTTAGGCCGGCGGTTGGGGAGCCCCGGGGAGCTGTTTTTT	CASSLGRRLGSPGELFF
TRBJ1-4	once	TRBD1	TRBV4-1	14	TGCGCCAGCAGCTTTCGACAGGGTAATGAAAAACTGTTTTTT	CASSFRQGNEKLFF
TRBJ2-1	.	TRBD2	TRBV10-1	16	TGCGCCAGCAGTGGGACTAGCGGGAGAAATAGGAATGAGCAGTTCTTC	CASSGTSGRNRNEQFF
TRBJ2-5	.	.	TRBV30	11	TGTGCCTGGAGTGTAGCGGAGACCCAGTACTTC	CAWSVAETQYF
TRBJ1-5	.	.	TRBV15	17	TGTGCCACCAGCTGGAGATGGGTGGCGAACGGCAATCAGCCCCAGCATTTT	CATSWRWVANGNQPQHF
TRBJ2-5	.	.	TRBV9	14	TGTGCCAGCAGCGTGGCAGGGGCAGAAGAGACCCAGTACTTC	CASSVAGAEETQYF
TRBJ1-1	.	.	TRBV30	12	TGTGCCAGCCGTACGATGAACACTGAAGCTTTCTTT	CASRTMNTEAFF
TRBJ1-1	few	.	TRBV29-1	13	TGCAGCGTCGGCTGGACAAGTGAAACTGAAGCTTTCTTT	CSVGWTSETEAFF
TRBJ2-2	.	TRBD1	TRBV6-1	15	TGTGCCAGCAGTGGCAGGGGGTTTGGCACCGGGGAGCTGTTTTTT	CASSGRGFGTGELFF
TRBJ2-3	.	.	TRBV6-5	15	TGTGCCAGCAGTTACAGTGGGAGCGGAGGAGATACGCAGTATTTT	CASSYSGSGGDTQYF
TRBJ1-5	.	.	TRBV7-2	13	TGTGCCAGCACCCCGACCGGGGGTCAGCCCCAGCATTTT	CASTPTGGQPQHF
TRBJ1-1	.	TRBD1	TRBV27	18	TGTGCCAGCACCAGAGGACCCGCCGGGACAGGGGTTCACACTGAAGCTTTCTTT	CASTRGPAGTGVHTEAFF
TRBJ2-1	.	TRBD1	TRBV11-3	17	TGTGCCAGCAGCTTAACCCGGACAGGGGGGGTCTACAATGAGCAGTTCTTC	CASSLTRTGGVYNEQFF
TRBJ2-1	.	.	TRBV15	16	TGTGCCACCAGCAGAGGGGGCAAAGCCTCCTACAATGAGCAGTTCTTC	CATSRGGKASYNEQFF
TRBJ1-2	.	TRBD1	TRBV19	16	TGTGCCAGTAGCCGGGACAGGTTAAATATTTTGGATGGCTACACCTTC	CASSRDRLNILDGYTF
TRBJ2-3	.	.	TRBV2	14	TGTGCCAGCAGGAGGTTTAGCGGCGCAGATACGCAGTATTTT	CASRRFSGADTQYF
TRBJ1-4	.	.	TRBV30	15	TGTGCCTGGTCGCGAGGACAGCTAACTAATGAAAAACTGTTTTTT	CAWSRGQLTNEKLFF
TRBJ1-6	.	TRBD1	TRBV14	15	TGTGCCAGCAGCCAAGAGACAGGGTTTAATTCACCCCTCCACTTT	CASSQETGFNSPLHF
TRBJ2-5	.	.	TRBV30	14	TGTGCCTGGAGTCGACGGGGGGCGTGGGAGACCCAGTACTTC	CAWSRRGAWETQYF
TRBJ2-6	.	.	TRBV7-9	15	TGTGCCAGCAGCTTTAGTCCTTCACGGGCCAACGTCCTGACTTTC	CASSFSPSRANVLTF
TRBJ1-1	.	TRBD1	TRBV5-1	14	TGCGCCAGCAGGACCGGGACAGAGAACACTGAAGCTTTCTTT	CASRTGTENTEAFF
TRBJ2-3	.	TRBD2	TRBV27	15	TGTGCCAGCAGTTTTAGCGGGGGGGAGGGAGATACGCAGTATTTT	CASSFSGGEGDTQYF
TRBJ1-4	.	.	TRBV6-5	13	TGTGCCAGCAGTTACGAAGGGGGTGAAAAACTGTTTTTT	CASSYEGGEKLFF
TRBJ1-3	.	.	TRBV6-1	11	TGTGCCAGCGTCCTTGGAAACACCATATATTTT	CASVLGNTIYF
TRBJ1-2	.	TRBD1	TRBV7-8	15	TGTGCCAGCAGCTTAAAAAACAGGGGTTGGGATGGCTACACCTTC	CASSLKNRGWDGYTF
TRBJ1-1	.	.	TRBV5-4	12	TGTGCCAGCACCGGGCCGGGACTTAAAGCTTTCTTT	CASTGPGLKAFF
TRBJ2-7	once	.	TRBV29-1	14	TGCAGCGTTGAAAAAGGGGCCTCCTCCTACGAGCAGTACTTC	CSVEKGASSYEQYF
TRBJ2-3	.	TRBD2	TRBV5-1	14	TGCGCCAGCACCACGACTAGCCTCGGGGATACGCAGTATTTT	CASTTTSLGDTQYF
TRBJ1-4	few	.	TRBV10-3	13	TGTGCCATCGGAGCCGGGGTCGGGGAAAAACTGTTTTTT	CAIGAGVGEKLFF
TRBJ1-5	.	.	TRBV5-3	15	TGTGCCCACCCTCCGGGAATCAGGAGCAATCAGCCCCAGCATTTT	CAHPPGIRSNQPQHF
TRBJ2-7	.	TRBD1	TRBV27	15	TGTGCCAGCAGTTACGGGACAGGGGGACCCTACGAGCAGTACTTC	CASSYGTGGPYEQYF
TRBJ2-5	.	.	TRBV2	12	TGTGCCGGAGGGATTGCAAAAGAGACCCAGTACTTC	CAGGIAKETQYF
TRBJ2-3	.	.	TRBV28	16	TGTGCCAGCACCCCACGGCGGGCGCGGGCAGCAGATACGCAGTATTTT	CASTPRRARAADTQYF